The present T cell receptor beta chain was sequenced within a study of T cell responses to AZD1222 COVID-19 vaccine. Findings and caveats of the study: Spike-specific TCR breadth and depth rose after two AZD1222 doses.

Details on this clone: No antigen is known for it.

Germline V gives CDR1 LGHNA, CDR2 YSLEER. The CDR3 has 17 amino acids. J was trimmed by 5 bases and V by 2 bases; bases with no gene match: 9. The repertoire was sequenced with immunoSEQ multiplex PCR; TCRdb's copy has only in-frame clones and lacks some. The sample has roughly 130,000 clones, around 94% seen once. This specimen was peripheral blood, taken on day 0 of AZD1222 vaccination. The source is an adult in good health. The chain is built from TRBV4-3 and TRBJ1-6; TRBD1 matches at 7 bases. CDR3 loop: CASSQRSGTVDNSPLHF. CDR3 sequence (DNA): TGCGCCAGCAGCCAAAGATCCGGGACAGTGGATAATTCACCCCTCCACTTT.